The rows below give T cell receptor beta chains drawn from one sample of a study of cytomegalovirus exposure and HLA in healthy donors. This table comes from immunoSEQ multiplex PCR, and its TCRdb copy is limited to in-frame clones, with some not included. This table has about 85,000 clones, over 70% appearing once. The sequencing input was PBMCs. The receptors were sampled from a woman in her 50s in good health and CMV-seropositive. CDR3s include the opening cysteine and the closing phenylalanine or tryptophan. The D gene is left open where the match is weak. Expanded clones are given a class, and other clones once, few, many or no size at all.

13	TRBD1	-	TRBV13	TRBJ2-1	TGTGCCAGCAGCTTGGGACAGAACAATGAGCAGTTCTTC	CASSLGQNNEQFF
14	TRBD1	-	TRBV7-9	TRBJ1-2	TGTGCCAGCAGCTTAGACAGGGGGGTAGATGGCTACACCTTC	CASSLDRGVDGYTF
14	TRBD1	few	TRBV6-5	TRBJ2-7	TGTGCCAGCAGAGGACAGGGGGCTTCCTACGAGCAGTACTTC	CASRGQGASYEQYF
14	TRBD1	-	TRBV29-1	TRBJ1-2	TGCAGCGCTACAGGGGCCCAATCTAACTATGGCTACACCTTC	CSATGAQSNYGYTF
18	-	-	TRBV28	TRBJ2-6	TGTGCCAGCAGTGGCGGAGGGACTCTACTCTCCGGGGCCAACGTCCTGACTTTC	CASSGGGTLLSGANVLTF
14	-	-	TRBV9	TRBJ1-1	TGTGCCAGCAGCGGGCCGGGGGGCGGCACTGAAGCTTTCTTT	CASSGPGGGTEAFF
14	-	-	TRBV2	TRBJ2-5	TGTGCCAGCAACCCGGGACTTCGGCAAGAGACCCAGTACTTC	CASNPGLRQETQYF
13	-	few	TRBV7-3	TRBJ1-1	TGTGCCAGCAGCTTAGAGGCGAACACTGAAGCTTTCTTT	CASSLEANTEAFF
13	-	-	TRBV6-1	TRBJ1-1	TGTGCCAGCAGTGACAGGGAAGAGACCCAAGCTTTCTTT	CASSDREETQAFF
16	TRBD1	few	TRBV10-3	TRBJ1-2	TGTGCCAGCAACCTTGGGACAGGGATGGTAGCGAATGGCTACACCTTC	CASNLGTGMVANGYTF
15	-	-	TRBV5-4	TRBJ2-1	TGTGCCAGCAGCTTGGGACTAGAGGGGTACAATGAGCAGTTCTTC	CASSLGLEGYNEQFF
14	-	-	TRBV7-9	TRBJ1-1	TGTGCCAGCAGCTTAGCGCAGGGGAGCACTGAAGCTTTCTTT	CASSLAQGSTEAFF
12	-	-	TRBV5-1	TRBJ2-1	TGCGCCAGCAGCCGAGACTTGAATGAGCAGTTCTTC	CASSRDLNEQFF
15	-	-	TRBV4-1	TRBJ1-5	TGCGCCAGCAGCCAAGACACAGAGGGCTGGCAGCCCCAGCATTTT	CASSQDTEGWQPQHF
16	TRBD2	-	TRBV2	TRBJ2-3	TGTGCCAGCAGTCTGGGACTAGCGGGGGCCACAGATACGCAGTATTTT	CASSLGLAGATDTQYF
15	-	-	TRBV2	TRBJ1-5	TGTGCCAGCAGTGGAGGAACGGGGGGGGATCAGCCCCAGCATTTT	CASSGGTGGDQPQHF
15	TRBD1	-	TRBV5-1	TRBJ2-1	TGCGCCAGCAGCCTGGGGACAGTGGGCCGGAATGAGCAGTTCTTC	CASSLGTVGRNEQFF
14	-	-	TRBV7-9	TRBJ1-1	TGTGCCAGCAGCTTACCGGGTAGGAACACTGAAGCTTTCTTT	CASSLPGRNTEAFF
15	TRBD1	-	TRBV19	TRBJ1-5	TGTGCCAGTAAGATAATAGGACAGGGCTATCAGCCCCAGCATTTT	CASKIIGQGYQPQHF
13	TRBD1	-	TRBV27	TRBJ1-2	TGTGCCAGCAGTCCGGGACAGGAGAGAGGCTACACCTTC	CASSPGQERGYTF
17	TRBD2	once	TRBV6-1	TRBJ2-1	TGTGCCAGCAGTGTTGTATTAGCGGGAGATCCCTACAATGAGCAGTTCTTC	CASSVVLAGDPYNEQFF
15	TRBD2	-	TRBV19	TRBJ2-1	TGTGCCAGTAGTATAGGTCTAGCGGGAGGCAATGAGCAGTTCTTC	CASSIGLAGGNEQFF
17	TRBD2	-	TRBV5-1	TRBJ2-5	TGCGCCAGCAGCTCTGGACTAAGCGGGAGTAAGGGAGAGACCCAGTACTTC	CASSSGLSGSKGETQYF
13	-	-	TRBV7-2	TRBJ1-2	TGTGCCAGCACCTTTCTGGGGGGACGTGGCTACACCTTC	CASTFLGGRGYTF
13	-	-	TRBV7-3	TRBJ1-1	TGTGCCAGCAGCTCCCGGGGTGTCACTGAAGCTTTCTTT	CASSSRGVTEAFF
15	TRBD2	-	TRBV11-2	TRBJ2-1	TGTGCCAGCAGCTATAGCGGGAGACCCTACAATGAGCAGTTCTTC	CASSYSGRPYNEQFF
17	-	-	TRBV9	TRBJ1-1	TGTGCCAGCAGCGTAGGTGTAGCTCTAGGCCGGAACACTGAAGCTTTCTTT	CASSVGVALGRNTEAFF